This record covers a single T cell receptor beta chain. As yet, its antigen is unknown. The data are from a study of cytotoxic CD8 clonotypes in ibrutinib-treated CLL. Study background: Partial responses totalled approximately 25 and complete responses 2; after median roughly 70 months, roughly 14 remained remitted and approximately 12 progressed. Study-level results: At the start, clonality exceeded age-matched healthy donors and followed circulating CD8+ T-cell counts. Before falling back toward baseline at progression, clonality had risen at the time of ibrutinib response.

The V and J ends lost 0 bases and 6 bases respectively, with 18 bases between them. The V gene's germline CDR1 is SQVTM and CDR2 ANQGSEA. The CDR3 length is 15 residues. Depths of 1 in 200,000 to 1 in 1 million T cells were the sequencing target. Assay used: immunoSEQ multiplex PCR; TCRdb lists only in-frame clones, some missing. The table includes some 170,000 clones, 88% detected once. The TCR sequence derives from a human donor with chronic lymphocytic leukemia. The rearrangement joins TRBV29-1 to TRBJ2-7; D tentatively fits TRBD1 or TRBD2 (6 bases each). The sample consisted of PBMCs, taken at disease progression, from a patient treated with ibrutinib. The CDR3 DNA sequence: TGCAGCGTTGAAGAAAGACTGGGTGGGGGGCGCGAGCAGTACTTC. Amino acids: CSVEERLGGGREQYF.